This T cell receptor beta chain came from a study of CD8+ T cells in alopecia areata. The study's findings and limits: Scalp clonality, along with expanded CD8+ clones among the top 100, was significantly decreased by tofacitinib. Affected scalp, especially in alopecia totalis/universalis, had a higher clonality than normal scalp did.

Germline CDR1 SQVTM, CDR2 ANQGSEA. V lost 4 bases, J lost 7 bases, and 10 bases lay in between. The CDR3 is 11 residues long. cDNA serving as the sequencing template came from extracted, reverse transcribed RNA. Here immunoSEQ multiplex PCR was the method, and the copy in TCRdb shows in-frame clones only, minus some. The sample shows roughly 250,000 clones, about 62% of them seen only once. Treatment specified: oral pan-JAK inhibitor, 5-10 mg twice daily. Regarding this clone: What it recognizes is unknown.

The rearrangement uses TRBV29-1 and TRBJ2-5; D is unclear. The sequencing used CD4+ T cells sorted from blood, collected between weeks 51 and 54, from a patient treated with tofacitinib. The TCR sequence derives from a human donor with alopecia areata. The CDR3 coding sequence is TGCAGCGTTGGGCCCTCGGGGACCCAGTACTTC. Its translation: CSVGPSGTQYF.